These T cell receptor beta chains were read from a single sample in a study of blood T cell repertoires in COVID-19. Assay used: immunoSEQ multiplex PCR; TCRdb lists only in-frame clones, some missing. Found here are a few hundred thousand clones, about 85% of them singletons; the top ten hold roughly 3.9%. Material for sequencing was peripheral blood. The source of these receptors is a woman aged 18-35 years with acute or convalescent COVID-19. Both conserved end residues are part of each CDR3. Each record gives: J gene, D gene, clone size, V gene, CDR3 length, CDR3 DNA, CDR3 protein. D genes are given only for firm matches. The size entry is marked missing in some rows and otherwise reads once, few, many or a size class.

j_call: TRBJ1-1
d_call: TRBD1
clone_size: .
v_call: TRBV7-6
cdr3_length: 13
cdr3_nt: TGTGCCAGCGCCGGGACAGGGACTTCTGAAGCTTTCTTT
cdr3_aa: CASAGTGTSEAFF

j_call: TRBJ1-1
d_call: TRBD1
clone_size: .
v_call: TRBV2
cdr3_length: 15
cdr3_nt: TGTGCCAGCAGTGTAAGACAGGGAGTGGTGACTGAAGCTTTCTTT
cdr3_aa: CASSVRQGVVTEAFF

j_call: TRBJ2-7
d_call: TRBD2
clone_size: .
v_call: TRBV3-1/TRBV3-2
cdr3_length: 17
cdr3_nt: TGTGCCAGCAGCCTGGGTCCGGCTAGTAGCGGGTCCTACGAGCAGTACTTC
cdr3_aa: CASSLGPASSGSYEQYF

j_call: TRBJ2-3
d_call: TRBD2
clone_size: .
v_call: TRBV2
cdr3_length: 16
cdr3_nt: TGTGCCAGCAGTCAAAACAGCGGGAGGGGCACAGATACGCAGTATTTT
cdr3_aa: CASSQNSGRGTDTQYF

j_call: TRBJ1-5
d_call: .
clone_size: few
v_call: TRBV11-2
cdr3_length: 15
cdr3_nt: TGTGCCAGCAGCCGATTGGTGGGCAGGGGCCAGCCCCAGCATTTT
cdr3_aa: CASSRLVGRGQPQHF

j_call: TRBJ1-5
d_call: .
clone_size: .
v_call: TRBV7-2
cdr3_length: 13
cdr3_nt: TGTGCCAGCAGCTTAAGGAGGGATCAGCCCCAGCATTTT
cdr3_aa: CASSLRRDQPQHF

j_call: TRBJ2-2
d_call: TRBD2
clone_size: .
v_call: TRBV28
cdr3_length: 18
cdr3_nt: TGTGCCAGCAGCCCTAGCCCCGGACTAGCGGGGTGGGGCGGGGAGCTGTTTTTT
cdr3_aa: CASSPSPGLAGWGGELFF

j_call: TRBJ1-6
d_call: TRBD1
clone_size: .
v_call: TRBV5-4
cdr3_length: 16
cdr3_nt: TGTGCCATCTCGCCCGGGACAGGGGTGGGAAATTCACCCCTCCACTTT
cdr3_aa: CAISPGTGVGNSPLHF

j_call: TRBJ1-5
d_call: .
clone_size: .
v_call: TRBV19
cdr3_length: 13
cdr3_nt: TGTGCCAGTAGTGTCCTAGGGGATCAGCCCCAGCATTTT
cdr3_aa: CASSVLGDQPQHF

j_call: TRBJ2-7
d_call: TRBD1
clone_size: .
v_call: TRBV19
cdr3_length: 15
cdr3_nt: TGTGCCAGTAGTCCATGGGGACAGGGCGCCTACGAGCAGTACTTC
cdr3_aa: CASSPWGQGAYEQYF

j_call: TRBJ2-5
d_call: TRBD1
clone_size: .
v_call: TRBV13
cdr3_length: 14
cdr3_nt: TGTGCCAGCAGAACAGGGGGCATCGGGGAGACCCAGTACTTC
cdr3_aa: CASRTGGIGETQYF

j_call: TRBJ2-7
d_call: .
clone_size: .
v_call: TRBV6-1
cdr3_length: 14
cdr3_nt: TGTGCCAGCAGTGAGGGGCGGATACCCTACGAGCAGTACTTC
cdr3_aa: CASSEGRIPYEQYF

j_call: TRBJ1-1
d_call: .
clone_size: .
v_call: TRBV5-5
cdr3_length: 14
cdr3_nt: TGTGCCAGCAGCTCCGGGGGTGGGGACACTGAAGCTTTCTTT
cdr3_aa: CASSSGGGDTEAFF

j_call: TRBJ2-3
d_call: .
clone_size: .
v_call: TRBV18
cdr3_length: 13
cdr3_nt: TGTGCCAGCGATCAGGGGAGCACAGATACGCAGTATTTT
cdr3_aa: CASDQGSTDTQYF

j_call: TRBJ2-2
d_call: .
clone_size: .
v_call: TRBV7-9
cdr3_length: 12
cdr3_nt: TGTGCCAGCAGCGGAGGACGAGAGGAGCTGTTTTTT
cdr3_aa: CASSGGREELFF

j_call: TRBJ2-7
d_call: .
clone_size: .
v_call: TRBV9
cdr3_length: 14
cdr3_nt: TGTGCCAGCAGCGCGGGACATGGCGCCTACGAGCAGTACTTC
cdr3_aa: CASSAGHGAYEQYF

j_call: TRBJ1-5
d_call: .
clone_size: .
v_call: TRBV2
cdr3_length: 16
cdr3_nt: TGTGCCAGCAGTGACCCGGAGACAGGTCTCAATCAGCCCCAGCATTTT
cdr3_aa: CASSDPETGLNQPQHF

j_call: TRBJ2-7
d_call: TRBD2
clone_size: .
v_call: TRBV9
cdr3_length: 16
cdr3_nt: TGTGCCAGCAGCGTAGGCCTAGCGGGTGGAGACCACGAGCAGTACTTC
cdr3_aa: CASSVGLAGGDHEQYF

j_call: TRBJ1-3
d_call: TRBD1
clone_size: .
v_call: TRBV5-4
cdr3_length: 15
cdr3_nt: TGTGCCAGCAGCCCAGACAGGGGGCCAGGAAACACCATATATTTT
cdr3_aa: CASSPDRGPGNTIYF

j_call: TRBJ2-5
d_call: TRBD1
clone_size: .
v_call: TRBV28
cdr3_length: 14
cdr3_nt: TGTGCCAGCATTCCCGGGACAGGGAAGGAGACCCAGTACTTC
cdr3_aa: CASIPGTGKETQYF

j_call: TRBJ1-2
d_call: .
clone_size: .
v_call: TRBV19
cdr3_length: 14
cdr3_nt: TGTGCCAGTAGTATAAGTAGCGACTCCTATGGCTACACCTTC
cdr3_aa: CASSISSDSYGYTF

j_call: TRBJ1-4
d_call: .
clone_size: .
v_call: TRBV4-2
cdr3_length: 16
cdr3_nt: TGTGCCAGCAGCCAAGATGTGGGGGCCTCTAATGAAAAACTGTTTTTT
cdr3_aa: CASSQDVGASNEKLFF

j_call: TRBJ1-2
d_call: .
clone_size: once
v_call: TRBV12-3/TRBV12-4
cdr3_length: 12
cdr3_nt: TGTGCCAGCAGCCAGGGATCCCATGGCTACACCTTC
cdr3_aa: CASSQGSHGYTF

j_call: TRBJ1-1
d_call: .
clone_size: once
v_call: TRBV19
cdr3_length: 16
cdr3_nt: TGTGCCAGTAGTATAGTCGGGAAGGGTATGAACACTGAAGCTTTCTTT
cdr3_aa: CASSIVGKGMNTEAFF

j_call: TRBJ2-1
d_call: TRBD2
clone_size: .
v_call: TRBV20-1
cdr3_length: 21
cdr3_nt: TGCAGTGCTAGTGACCCCGTCCCCAGGACTAGCGGGGGGGGCTCCTACAATGAGCAGTTCTTC
cdr3_aa: CSASDPVPRTSGGGSYNEQFF

j_call: TRBJ1-4
d_call: .
clone_size: once
v_call: TRBV7-9
cdr3_length: 16
cdr3_nt: TGTGCCAGCAGCTTAGAGTCAGGGGCCCATAATGAAAAACTGTTTTTT
cdr3_aa: CASSLESGAHNEKLFF

j_call: TRBJ2-2
d_call: .
clone_size: few
v_call: TRBV11-2
cdr3_length: 13
cdr3_nt: TGTGCCGTCCCCGGTACGAACACCGGGGAGCTGTTTTTT
cdr3_aa: CAVPGTNTGELFF

j_call: TRBJ1-3
d_call: TRBD1
clone_size: .
v_call: TRBV7-2
cdr3_length: 15
cdr3_nt: TGTGCCAGCAGGGAACAGGGGGTCCCTGGAAACACCATATATTTT
cdr3_aa: CASREQGVPGNTIYF

j_call: TRBJ2-3
d_call: TRBD2
clone_size: .
v_call: TRBV7-9
cdr3_length: 16
cdr3_nt: TGTGCCAGCAGCCCAGGGGAGCGGGGGGGCACAGATACGCAGTATTTT
cdr3_aa: CASSPGERGGTDTQYF

j_call: TRBJ2-7
d_call: .
clone_size: .
v_call: TRBV28
cdr3_length: 12
cdr3_nt: TGTGCCAGCAGCCTAGCGTCGGGCGAGCAGTACTTC
cdr3_aa: CASSLASGEQYF

j_call: TRBJ1-4
d_call: TRBD1
clone_size: .
v_call: TRBV10-1
cdr3_length: 14
cdr3_nt: TGCGCCAGCAGTCGGGACAGGGGAGGGGAAAAACTGTTTTTT
cdr3_aa: CASSRDRGGEKLFF

j_call: TRBJ2-1
d_call: TRBD1
clone_size: .
v_call: TRBV5-1
cdr3_length: 15
cdr3_nt: TGCGCCAGCAGCCCGACAGGGGTTGAGGGCAATGAGCAGTTCTTC
cdr3_aa: CASSPTGVEGNEQFF

j_call: TRBJ2-1
d_call: TRBD1
clone_size: .
v_call: TRBV24-1
cdr3_length: 16
cdr3_nt: TGTGCCACCAGTGATTTCCGGGACAGATCCTACAATGAGCAGTTCTTC
cdr3_aa: CATSDFRDRSYNEQFF

j_call: TRBJ2-1
d_call: TRBD2
clone_size: .
v_call: TRBV2
cdr3_length: 14
cdr3_nt: TGTGCCAGCAGTCCCGAAGCCGGGGGGAATGAGCAGTTCTTC
cdr3_aa: CASSPEAGGNEQFF

j_call: TRBJ2-3
d_call: TRBD1
clone_size: .
v_call: TRBV28
cdr3_length: 17
cdr3_nt: TGTGCCAGCAGTTCCCTCCCGGGGCAGGGGGCTACAGATACGCAGTATTTT
cdr3_aa: CASSSLPGQGATDTQYF

j_call: TRBJ2-1
d_call: .
clone_size: .
v_call: TRBV27
cdr3_length: 15
cdr3_nt: TGTGCCAGCAGTTCACCGAGTAGCTCCTACAATGAGCAGTTCTTC
cdr3_aa: CASSSPSSSYNEQFF

j_call: TRBJ2-2
d_call: .
clone_size: .
v_call: TRBV19
cdr3_length: 14
cdr3_nt: TGTGCCAGTAGTATCGGGAGAGGTGGCGGGGAGCTGTTTTTT
cdr3_aa: CASSIGRGGGELFF

j_call: TRBJ2-1
d_call: .
clone_size: .
v_call: TRBV29-1
cdr3_length: 15
cdr3_nt: TGCAGCGTTGTCGGGGGGCCTTTCTCCTACAATGAGCAGTTCTTC
cdr3_aa: CSVVGGPFSYNEQFF

j_call: TRBJ2-7
d_call: .
clone_size: .
v_call: TRBV6-1
cdr3_length: 13
cdr3_nt: TGTGCCAGCAGTGAAAGAGACAGCTACGAGCAGTACTTC
cdr3_aa: CASSERDSYEQYF

j_call: TRBJ2-1
d_call: TRBD1
clone_size: .
v_call: TRBV7-3
cdr3_length: 14
cdr3_nt: TGTGCCAGCAGCTCCGTGGACAGGGACAATGAGCAGTTCTTC
cdr3_aa: CASSSVDRDNEQFF

j_call: TRBJ1-1
d_call: TRBD1
clone_size: .
v_call: TRBV5-1
cdr3_length: 13
cdr3_nt: TGCGCCAGCAGCTTGGAGGGACAGGGAGAAGCTTTCTTT
cdr3_aa: CASSLEGQGEAFF

j_call: TRBJ2-2
d_call: TRBD1
clone_size: once
v_call: TRBV7-8
cdr3_length: 15
cdr3_nt: TGTGCCAGCAGCCCTTTGACAGGGAAAGACGGGGAGCTGTTTTTT
cdr3_aa: CASSPLTGKDGELFF

j_call: TRBJ1-4
d_call: .
clone_size: .
v_call: TRBV30
cdr3_length: 13
cdr3_nt: TGTGCCTGGAATTCGGGGGTGCGGGAAAAACTGTTTTTT
cdr3_aa: CAWNSGVREKLFF

j_call: TRBJ2-7
d_call: .
clone_size: .
v_call: TRBV27
cdr3_length: 13
cdr3_nt: TGTGCCAGCAGAGGAAGGGGCCCCTACGAGCAGTACTTC
cdr3_aa: CASRGRGPYEQYF

j_call: TRBJ2-3
d_call: TRBD2
clone_size: .
v_call: TRBV18
cdr3_length: 16
cdr3_nt: TGTGCCAGCTCAATTCTAGCGGGGGGGCGAGAAGATACGCAGTATTTT
cdr3_aa: CASSILAGGREDTQYF

j_call: TRBJ2-7
d_call: .
clone_size: .
v_call: TRBV13
cdr3_length: 13
cdr3_nt: TGTGCCAGCAGCAAATCAGGGGAACACGAGCAGTACTTC
cdr3_aa: CASSKSGEHEQYF

j_call: TRBJ2-5
d_call: TRBD1
clone_size: once
v_call: TRBV6-1
cdr3_length: 14
cdr3_nt: TGTGCCAGCAGACAGGGGGCAGACCAAGAGACCCAGTACTTC
cdr3_aa: CASRQGADQETQYF

j_call: TRBJ1-4
d_call: TRBD1
clone_size: .
v_call: TRBV28
cdr3_length: 16
cdr3_nt: TGTGCCAGCAGTTTAATTTCCGGGACAGCTAATGAAAAACTGTTTTTT
cdr3_aa: CASSLISGTANEKLFF

j_call: TRBJ2-1
d_call: TRBD2
clone_size: .
v_call: TRBV11-2
cdr3_length: 14
cdr3_nt: TGTGCCAGCAGCTTAGTAGCGGGAGATCATGAGCAGTTCTTC
cdr3_aa: CASSLVAGDHEQFF

j_call: TRBJ1-1
d_call: .
clone_size: .
v_call: TRBV4-1
cdr3_length: 14
cdr3_nt: TGCGCCAGCAGCCAAGGGGGAGGGGCGTCTGAAGCTTTCTTT
cdr3_aa: CASSQGGGASEAFF

j_call: TRBJ2-2
d_call: .
clone_size: .
v_call: TRBV11-2
cdr3_length: 14
cdr3_nt: TGTGCCAGCAGCTTAGCGGGGGGCCCCGGGGAGCTGTTTTTT
cdr3_aa: CASSLAGGPGELFF

j_call: TRBJ1-1
d_call: .
clone_size: .
v_call: TRBV6-5
cdr3_length: 14
cdr3_nt: TGTGCCAGCGGGGACACCCCGATGAACACTGAAGCTTTCTTT
cdr3_aa: CASGDTPMNTEAFF

j_call: TRBJ1-6
d_call: TRBD1
clone_size: once
v_call: TRBV10-1
cdr3_length: 13
cdr3_nt: TGCGCCAGCAGCCAGGGACAGTCGTCTCCCCTCCACTTT
cdr3_aa: CASSQGQSSPLHF

j_call: TRBJ2-7
d_call: TRBD2
clone_size: .
v_call: TRBV5-5
cdr3_length: 15
cdr3_nt: TGTGCCAGCAGCTGGGCGGGGACTACCTCCTACGAGCAGTACTTC
cdr3_aa: CASSWAGTTSYEQYF

j_call: TRBJ2-1
d_call: TRBD2
clone_size: .
v_call: TRBV6-6
cdr3_length: 15
cdr3_nt: TGTGCCAGCAGCAAGACTAGCGGGACTCGCAATGAGCAGTTCTTC
cdr3_aa: CASSKTSGTRNEQFF